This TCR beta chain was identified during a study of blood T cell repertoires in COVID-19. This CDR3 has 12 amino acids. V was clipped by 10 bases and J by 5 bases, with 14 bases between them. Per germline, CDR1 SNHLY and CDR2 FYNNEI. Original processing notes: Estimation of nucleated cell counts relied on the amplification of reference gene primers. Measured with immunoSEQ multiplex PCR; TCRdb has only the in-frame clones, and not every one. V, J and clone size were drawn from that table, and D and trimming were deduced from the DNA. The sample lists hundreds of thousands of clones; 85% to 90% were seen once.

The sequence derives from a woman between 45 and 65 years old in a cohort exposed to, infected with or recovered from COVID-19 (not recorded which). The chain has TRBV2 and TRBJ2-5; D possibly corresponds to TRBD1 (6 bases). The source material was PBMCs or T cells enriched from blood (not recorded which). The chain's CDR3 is CAIRGGGETQYF. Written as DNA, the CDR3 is TGTGCCATCCGAGGTGGGGGCGAGACCCAGTACTTC. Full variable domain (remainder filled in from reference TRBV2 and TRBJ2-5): EPEVTQTPSHQVTQMGQEVILRCVPISNHLYFYWYRQILGQKVEFLVSFYNNEISEKSEIFDDQFSVERPDGSNFTLKIRSTKLEDSAMYFCAIRGGGETQYFGPGTRLLVL.